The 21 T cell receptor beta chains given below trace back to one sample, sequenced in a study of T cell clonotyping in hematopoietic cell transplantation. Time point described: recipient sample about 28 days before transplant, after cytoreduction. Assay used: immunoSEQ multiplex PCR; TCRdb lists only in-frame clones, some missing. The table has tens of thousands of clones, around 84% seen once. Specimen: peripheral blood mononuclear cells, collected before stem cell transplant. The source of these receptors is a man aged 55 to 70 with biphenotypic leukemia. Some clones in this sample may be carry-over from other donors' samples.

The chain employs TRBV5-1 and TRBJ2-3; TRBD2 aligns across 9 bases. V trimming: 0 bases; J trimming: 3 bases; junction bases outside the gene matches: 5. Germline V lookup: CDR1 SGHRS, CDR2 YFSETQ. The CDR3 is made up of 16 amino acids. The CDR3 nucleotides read TGCGCCAGCAGCTTGGATCGGACTAGCGAGACAGATACGCAGTATTTT. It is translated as CASSLDRTSETDTQYF. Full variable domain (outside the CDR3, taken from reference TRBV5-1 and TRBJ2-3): KAGVTQTPRYLIKTRGQQVTLSCSPISGHRSVSWYQQTPGQGLQFLFEYFSETQRNKGNFPGRFSGRQFSNSRSEMNVSTLELGDSALYLCASSLDRTSETDTQYFGPGTRLTVL.

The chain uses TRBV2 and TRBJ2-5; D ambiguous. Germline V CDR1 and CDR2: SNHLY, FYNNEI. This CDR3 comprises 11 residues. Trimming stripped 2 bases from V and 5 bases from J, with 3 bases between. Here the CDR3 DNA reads TGTGCCAGCAGTGAATGGGAGACCCAGTACTTC. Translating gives CASSEWETQYF.

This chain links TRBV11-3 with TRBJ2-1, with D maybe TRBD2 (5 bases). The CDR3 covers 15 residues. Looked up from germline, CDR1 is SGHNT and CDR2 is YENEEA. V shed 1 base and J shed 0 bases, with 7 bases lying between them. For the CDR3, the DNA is TGTGCCAGCAGCTTAGGGGGAGACTCCTACAATGAGCAGTTCTTC. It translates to CASSLGGDSYNEQFF. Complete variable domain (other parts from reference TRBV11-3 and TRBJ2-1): EAGVVQSPRYKIIEKKQPVAFWCNPISGHNTLYWYLQNLGQGPELLIRYENEEAVDDSQLPKDRFSAERLKGVDSTLKIQPAELGDSAVYLCASSLGGDSYNEQFFGPGTRLTVL.

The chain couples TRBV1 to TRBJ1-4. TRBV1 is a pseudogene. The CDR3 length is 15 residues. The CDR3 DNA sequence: TGCACCAGCAGCCAAGAATGGAAAAGGAATGAAAAACTGTTTTTT. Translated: CTSSQEWKRNEKLFF.

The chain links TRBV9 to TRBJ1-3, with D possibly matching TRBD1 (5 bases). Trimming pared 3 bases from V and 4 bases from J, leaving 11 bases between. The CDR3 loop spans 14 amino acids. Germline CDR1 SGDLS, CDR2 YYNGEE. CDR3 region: CASSAAGLGNTIYF. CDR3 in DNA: TGTGCCAGCAGCGCCGCAGGGTTGGGAAACACCATATATTTT.

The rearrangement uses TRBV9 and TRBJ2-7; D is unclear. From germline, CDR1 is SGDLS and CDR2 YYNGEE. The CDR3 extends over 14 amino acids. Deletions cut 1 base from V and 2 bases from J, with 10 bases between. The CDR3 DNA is TGTGCCAGCAGCGTACGACCGGACGCCTACGAGCAGTACTTC. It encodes CASSVRPDAYEQYF.

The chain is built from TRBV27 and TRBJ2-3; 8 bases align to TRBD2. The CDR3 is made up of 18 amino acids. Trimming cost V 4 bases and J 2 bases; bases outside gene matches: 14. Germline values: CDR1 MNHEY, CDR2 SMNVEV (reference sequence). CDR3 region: CASSWSVRAGGDTDTQYF. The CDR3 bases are TGTGCCAGCAGTTGGAGCGTCCGGGCGGGAGGAGACACAGATACGCAGTATTTT.

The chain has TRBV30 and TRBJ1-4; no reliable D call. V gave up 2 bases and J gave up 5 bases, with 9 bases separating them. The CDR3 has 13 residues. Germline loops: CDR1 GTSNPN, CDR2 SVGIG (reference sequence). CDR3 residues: CAWSLQSNEKLFF. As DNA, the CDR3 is TGTGCCTGGAGTCTACAGTCAAATGAAAAACTGTTTTTT.

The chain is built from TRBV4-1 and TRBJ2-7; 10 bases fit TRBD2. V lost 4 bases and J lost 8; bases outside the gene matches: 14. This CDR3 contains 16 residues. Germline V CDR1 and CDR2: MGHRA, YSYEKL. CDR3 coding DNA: TGCGCCAGCAGCCTCGACCGGACTAGCGGTTTCCTAAAGCAGTACTTC. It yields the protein CASSLDRTSGFLKQYF.

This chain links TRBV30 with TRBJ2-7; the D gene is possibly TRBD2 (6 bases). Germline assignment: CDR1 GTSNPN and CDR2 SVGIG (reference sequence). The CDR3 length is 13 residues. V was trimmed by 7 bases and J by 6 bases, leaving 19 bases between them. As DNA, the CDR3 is TGTGCCTTCTCCGGGACTGTACGTGTCGAGCAGTACTTC. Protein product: CAFSGTVRVEQYF.

CDR3 bases: TGTGCCAGCAGCTTACAGGGCTACGAGCAGTACTTC. This sequence encodes CASSLQGYEQYF. This chain uses TRBV7-8 with TRBJ2-7; a possible D gene is TRBD1 (5 bases). Germline loops: CDR1 SGHVS, CDR2 FQNEAQ. This CDR3 spans 12 amino acids. Trimming removed 2 bases at V and 3 bases at J, with 5 bases between.

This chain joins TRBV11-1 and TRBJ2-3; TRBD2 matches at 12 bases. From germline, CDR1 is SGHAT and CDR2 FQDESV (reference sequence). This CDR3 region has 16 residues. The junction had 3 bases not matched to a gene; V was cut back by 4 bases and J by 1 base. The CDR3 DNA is TGTGCCAGCAGCTCGACTAGCGGGAGTGGCACAGATACGCAGTATTTT. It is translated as CASSSTSGSGTDTQYF. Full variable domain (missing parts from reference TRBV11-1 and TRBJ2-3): EAEVAQSPRYKITEKSQAVAFWCDPISGHATLYWYRQILGQGPELLVQFQDESVVDDSQLPKDRFSAERLKGVDSTLKIQPAELGDSAMYLCASSSTSGSGTDTQYFGPGTRLTVL.

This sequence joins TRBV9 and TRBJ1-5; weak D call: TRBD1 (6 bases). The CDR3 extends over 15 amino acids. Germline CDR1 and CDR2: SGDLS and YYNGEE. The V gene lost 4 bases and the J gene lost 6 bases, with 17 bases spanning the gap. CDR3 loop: CASSPQRGGGQPQHF. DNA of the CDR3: TGTGCCAGCAGCCCTCAGCGGGGGGGCGGTCAGCCCCAGCATTTT.

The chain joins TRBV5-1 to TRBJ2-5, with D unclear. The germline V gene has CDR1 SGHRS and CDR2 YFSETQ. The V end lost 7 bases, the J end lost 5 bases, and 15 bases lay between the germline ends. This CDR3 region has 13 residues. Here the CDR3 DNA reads TGCGCCAGCGCCCCCCGAGAGGAGGAGACCCAGTACTTC. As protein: CASAPREEETQYF.

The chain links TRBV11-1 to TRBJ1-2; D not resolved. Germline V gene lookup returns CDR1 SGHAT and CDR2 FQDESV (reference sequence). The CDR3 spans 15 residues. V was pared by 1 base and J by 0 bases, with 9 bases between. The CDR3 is CASSLGGGANYGYTF. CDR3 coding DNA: TGTGCCAGCAGCTTAGGCGGCGGAGCTAACTATGGCTACACCTTC.

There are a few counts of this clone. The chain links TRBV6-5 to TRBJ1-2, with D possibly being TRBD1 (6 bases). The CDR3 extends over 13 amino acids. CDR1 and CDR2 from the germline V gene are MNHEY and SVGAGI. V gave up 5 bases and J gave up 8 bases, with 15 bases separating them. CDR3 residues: CASSHRQAEGYTF. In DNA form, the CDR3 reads TGTGCCAGCAGTCATCGACAGGCCGAGGGCTACACCTTC.

The CDR3, as DNA: TGTGCCAGCAGCCACCTAGGGAGTGGCAATGAGCAGTTCTTC. It is translated as CASSHLGSGNEQFF. The rearrangement uses TRBV4-2 and TRBJ2-1, with a tentative D call TRBD2 (5 bases). The CDR3 extends over 14 amino acids. The germline V gene encodes CDR1 LGHNA and CDR2 YNFKEQ. The V and J ends lost 3 bases and 6 bases respectively, with 12 bases between them.

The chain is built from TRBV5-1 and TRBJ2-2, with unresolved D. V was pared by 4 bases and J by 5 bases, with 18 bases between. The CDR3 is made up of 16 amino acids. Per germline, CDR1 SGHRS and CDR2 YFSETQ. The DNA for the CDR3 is TGCGCCAGCAGCCTCGCCGCGTCCCAAGGGACCGGGGAGCTGTTTTTT. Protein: CASSLAASQGTGELFF. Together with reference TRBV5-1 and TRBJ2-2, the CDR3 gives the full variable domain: KAGVTQTPRYLIKTRGQQVTLSCSPISGHRSVSWYQQTPGQGLQFLFEYFSETQRNKGNFPGRFSGRQFSNSRSEMNVSTLELGDSALYLCASSLAASQGTGELFFGEGSRLTVL.

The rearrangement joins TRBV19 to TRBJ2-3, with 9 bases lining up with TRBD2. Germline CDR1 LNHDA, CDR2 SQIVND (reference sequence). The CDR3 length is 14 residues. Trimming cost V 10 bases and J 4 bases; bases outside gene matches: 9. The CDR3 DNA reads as TGTGCCACAAAGAGGGGACTAGCCGCAGATACGCAGTATTTT. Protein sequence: CATKRGLAADTQYF.

This CDR3 reads CASSHPANYGYTF. The CDR3 nucleotides read TGTGCCAGCAGCCATCCCGCTAACTATGGCTACACCTTC. The chain carries TRBV14 and TRBJ1-2; unclear D gene. This CDR3 is built from 13 residues. Germline assignment: CDR1 SGHDN and CDR2 FVKESK. Trimming stripped 3 bases from V and 0 bases from J, with 5 bases between.

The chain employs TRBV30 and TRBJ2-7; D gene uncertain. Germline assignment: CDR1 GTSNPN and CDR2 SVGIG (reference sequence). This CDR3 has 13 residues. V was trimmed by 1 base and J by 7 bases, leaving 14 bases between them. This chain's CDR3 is CAWSDFRKGEQYF. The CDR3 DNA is TGTGCCTGGAGTGACTTTCGAAAGGGAGAGCAGTACTTC.